These 16 T cell receptor beta chains came from one sample sequenced in a study of CD8+CD57+ T cells in acquired aplastic anemia. Patients sequenced had flow cytometry evidence of CD8+CD57+ cell expansion. Profiles of TCR beta VDJ and CDR3 were generated from a genomic DNA template. TCRdb reprocessed the reads via MiXCR and lists one record per CDR3 protein. Counted here are approximately 250,000 distinct CDR3 sequences, about 80% occurring once; the ten biggest clones make up 40% to 55%. The source material was sorted CD4+, CD8+, or CD8+CD57+ T cells (not recorded which) from PBMCs. These receptors came from a human donor with aplastic anemia.

With regard to this clonotype: This is likely a read error, given that the CDR3 carries no conserved phenylalanine or tryptophan at its end. It is unclear where the CDR3 begins or ends on the DNA, so no DNA is shown, and the CDR3 is as TCRdb lists it. The CDR3 loop reads CASSVGPSGANTV. V gene TRBV7-2 combines with J gene TRBJ2-3; the DNA was not used to check the table's D call, TRBD1. Germline V gives CDR1 SGHTA, CDR2 FQGNSA. 13 amino acids form the CDR3, both terminal residues included.

This clonotype appeared a single time. The rearrangement links TRBV25-1 to TRBJ1-6, with a tentative D call TRBD1 (5 bases). The CDR3 has 15 residues. The ends were cut back, 9 bases at V and 10 bases at J, with 22 bases in the middle. Per germline, CDR1 MGHDK and CDR2 SYGVNS. The CDR3 loop reads CASRGDGARGSPLHF. The CDR3 coding sequence is TGTGCCAGTAGAGGTGATGGGGCGCGGGGGTCACCCCTCCACTTT.

In the case of this clonotype: Because it lacks the conserved phenylalanine or tryptophan at the end, this CDR3 is likely a read error. The DNA is omitted, as the CDR3 cannot be located on it reliably, and the CDR3 follows TCRdb's listing. This chain connects TRBV2 to TRBJ1-1. The CDR3 is 15 amino acids long, termini counted. Germline CDR1 SNHLY, CDR2 FYNNEI. The CDR3 here is CASSEDLSKKTEDFG.

J is TRBJ2-7 and V is TRBV14; D ambiguous. The germline gives CDR1 SGHDN, CDR2 FVKESK. Trimming stripped 4 bases from V and 1 base from J, with 23 bases between. The CDR3 length is 18 residues. The CDR3: CASSLDPFRSTLSYEQYV. The CDR3 coding sequence is TGTGCCAGCAGCCTAGATCCCTTTCGGTCGACATTATCCTACGAGCAGTACGTC.

CDR3 protein: CASRIRAGHVQDGYTF. The CDR3 DNA reads as TGTGCCAGCAGAATACGGGCAGGGCACGTCCAAGACGGCTACACCTTC. J is TRBJ1-2 and V is TRBV7-3; the D gene is possibly TRBD1 (5 bases). The CDR3 covers 16 residues. The germline CDR1 and CDR2 sequences are SGHTA and FQGTGA. Between the trimmed V and J ends, which lost 6 bases and 8 bases, there was a span of 25 bases.

This clonotype was seen a few times. A single base separates this from a much larger clone, so it may be a read error. The J gene is TRBJ2-3, the V gene TRBV11-3; no clear D. V lost 0 bases, J lost 6 bases, and 10 bases lay in between. Per the germline V gene, CDR1 is SGHNT and CDR2 is YENEEA. This CDR3 has 14 residues. The CDR3 bases are TGTGCCAGCAGCTTAGAGCGGAGAGCCGATACGCAGTATTTT. Amino acids: CASSLERRADTQYF.

The J gene is TRBJ2-7, the V gene TRBV2; no definite D call. The end of the DNA is better explained by TRBJ2-1, so the J call may be wrong. Germline loops: CDR1 SNHLY, CDR2 FYNNEI. The CDR3 sequence is 14 residues long. The CDR3 is CATSARGVAYEQFF. CDR3 in DNA: TGTGCCACCAGCGCCCGAGGCGTAGCCTACGAGCAGTTCTTC.

The chain carries TRBV7-9 and TRBJ1-1, with D unresolved. Germline CDR1 reads SEHNR; CDR2 reads FQNEAQ (reference sequence). The CDR3 is 15 amino acids. V was pared by 1 base and J by 14 bases, with 23 bases between. The CDR3 sequence is CASSLVPGEQFFAFF. CDR3 in DNA: TGTGCCAGCAGCTTAGTACCCGGGGAGCAATTTTTTGCATTCTTT.

This sequence joins TRBV10-3 and TRBJ1-1, with D possibly TRBD1 on 5 matching bases. From germline, CDR1 is ENHRY and CDR2 SYGVKD. V shed 6 bases and J shed 3 bases, with 17 bases lying between them. The CDR3 is made up of 15 amino acids. CDR3 loop: CAIRVEGRLDTEAFF. The CDR3 DNA reads as TGTGCCATCAGGGTAGAGGGGCGTTTGGACACTGAAGCTTTCTTT.

The chain employs TRBV9 and TRBJ2-3, with D perhaps matching TRBD2 (5 bases). Germline CDR1 and CDR2: SGDLS and YYNGEE. Trimming left V 4 bases short and J 13 bases short, with 25 bases between. CDR3 length: 15 amino acids. The CDR3 region is CASSLVPGELYFEYF. CDR3 sequence (DNA): TGTGCCAGCAGCTTAGTGCCCGGGGAGCTGTATTTTGAGTATTTT.

This clonotype was seen more than once but under ten times. The chain recombines TRBV7-8 with TRBJ2-1; 9 bases map to TRBD2. With V trimmed by 3 bases and J by 8 bases, 11 bases remained unmatched. The CDR3 spans 16 residues. CDR1 is SGHVS, CDR2 FQNEAQ, per germline. The DNA of the CDR3 is TGTGCCAGCAGCTTTGCAAGAAGCGGGGGGAGGGATGAGCAGTTCTTC. This translates into CASSFARSGGRDEQFF.

Points on this clonotype: The CDR3 ends on some other residue instead of the conserved phenylalanine or tryptophan, so this is likely a read error. The DNA is left out, because the CDR3 cannot be placed on it with certainty; the CDR3 is given as TCRdb lists it. This rearrangement joins TRBV7-9 to TRBJ1-5. Germline CDR1 is SEHNR and CDR2 is FQNEAQ (reference sequence). 13 amino acids form the CDR3, both terminal residues included. The CDR3 loop reads CASRVEGMSSYHQ.

CDR3 DNA sequence: TGTGCCAGCAGCTTGGGAGAGGCCTCACAGTATGTCGAGACCTTC. It translates to CASSLGEASQYVETF. The gene calls are TRBV7-2 and TRBJ1-2; D not certain. The CDR3 is 15 residues long. The germline V gene has CDR1 SGHTA and CDR2 FQGNSA. Trimming pared 3 bases from V and 14 bases from J, leaving 25 bases between.

The rearrangement links TRBV6-1 to TRBJ1-1; D uncertain. V lost 6 bases and J lost 5, with 13 bases in between. Per germline, CDR1 MNHNS and CDR2 SASEGT. The CDR3 is 13 amino acids. The CDR3 sequence is CASRGEGRTEAFF. For the CDR3, the DNA is TGTGCCAGCAGGGGTGAGGGTAGGACTGAAGCTTTCTTT.

Comments on this clonotype: Sequence at one end of the junction differs from germline and may be a read error. The chain joins TRBV5-5 to TRBJ2-5; D unresolved. CDR3 size: 14 residues. Germline values: CDR1 SGHKS, CDR2 YYEKEE (reference sequence). The CDR3 coding sequence is TGTGCCACCAGCTTAGGTAGTCAGCAAGAGACCCAGTACTTC. As protein: CATSLGSQQETQYF.

This clonotype was counted a single time. The chain is built from TRBV7-6 and TRBJ1-6; D is perhaps TRBD1 (6 bases). This CDR3 comprises 15 residues. The germline V gene has CDR1 SGHVS and CDR2 FNYEAQ. The germline V and J ends were trimmed by 4 bases and 19 bases, with 26 bases remaining between them. Written as DNA, the CDR3 is TGTGCCAGCAGCTCCGCTACAGGGAGTGAAGCTCCCTTTCACTTT. Its translation is CASSSATGSEAPFHF.